These 13 T cell receptor beta chains were all obtained from the same sample, sequenced in a study of blood T cell repertoires in COVID-19. Clones were sequenced by immunoSEQ multiplex PCR, and TCRdb holds only the in-frame ones, with some missing. The repertoire holds approximately 74,000 clones, roughly 80% seen once, with more than 4.5% in the top ten. Sequencing input: peripheral blood. Receptors were obtained from a woman of 80 years or more with active or convalescent COVID-19.

The V and J genes are TRBV2 and TRBJ2-7; 11 bases match TRBD1. Germline loops: CDR1 SNHLY, CDR2 FYNNEI. CDR3 length equals 14 residues. V was clipped by 10 bases and J by 3 bases; unmatched bases: 8. The chain's CDR3 is CATLEGQGDYEQYF. The CDR3 DNA reads TGTGCCACCCTAGAGGGACAGGGGGACTACGAGCAGTACTTC. Full variable domain (rest looked up from reference TRBV2 and TRBJ2-7): EPEVTQTPSHQVTQMGQEVILRCVPISNHLYFYWYRQILGQKVEFLVSFYNNEISEKSEIFDDQFSVERPDGSNFTLKIRSTKLEDSAMYFCATLEGQGDYEQYFGPGTRLTVT.

This chain uses TRBV6-2 or TRBV6-3 with TRBJ1-5, with 11 bases lining up with TRBD1. This CDR3 is 17 amino acids long. In germline, CDR1 is MNHEY, CDR2 SVGEGT. Trimming at V came to 6 bases and at J to 5 bases, leaving 12 bases not matched to a gene. The CDR3 loop reads CASSRPGQGARDQPQHF. The CDR3 DNA is TGTGCCAGCAGCCGGCCCGGACAGGGGGCGAGAGATCAGCCCCAGCATTTT.

This chain connects TRBV7-9 to TRBJ2-7, with 7 positions matching TRBD1. The CDR3 is made up of 15 amino acids. The germline CDR1 and CDR2 sequences are SEHNR and FQNEAQ (reference sequence). J was trimmed by 7 bases and V by 7 bases; bases with no gene match: 16. The CDR3 DNA sequence: TGTGCCAGCACACGACAGGGTTCGAGCCTGAAGGAGCAGTACTTC. Translation: CASTRQGSSLKEQYF.

This chain uses TRBV4-1 with TRBJ2-7; 7 bases line up with TRBD2. The CDR3 runs to 16 residues. Germline trimming cut 4 bases from V and 6 bases from J; bases unmatched to any gene: 15. The germline CDR1 and CDR2 sequences are MGHRA and YSYEKL. The CDR3: CASSLDLIRTSGEQYF. In DNA, the CDR3 is TGCGCCAGCAGCCTTGACCTCATTCGGACTAGTGGCGAGCAGTACTTC.

In DNA, the CDR3 is TGTGCCAGCAGTTACTCCCGCAGGGGGCGGAGGAATGAGGATGGCTACACCTTC. Translating it yields CASSYSRRGRRNEDGYTF. V and J are TRBV6-2 or TRBV6-3 and TRBJ1-2; 8 bases align to TRBD1. Germline trimming cut 0 bases from V and 6 bases from J; bases unmatched to any gene: 15. CDR3 length: 18 residues. The germline gives CDR1 MNHEY, CDR2 SVGEGT.

The V gene is TRBV19, the J gene TRBJ1-6; D is unresolved. Germline V gene sequence: CDR1 LNHDA, CDR2 SQIVND (reference sequence). Trimming removed 6 bases from V and 7 bases from J, with 22 bases in between. The CDR3 runs to 17 residues. This CDR3 reads CASSYPVGAGPNSPLHF. The CDR3 DNA reads TGTGCCAGTAGCTACCCCGTGGGCGCAGGTCCGAATTCACCCCTCCACTTT.

J is TRBJ2-3 and V is TRBV7-9, with D possibly being TRBD2 (5 bases). Trimming removed 4 bases from V and 1 base from J, with 12 bases in between. In germline, CDR1 is SEHNR, CDR2 FQNEAQ (reference sequence). The CDR3 has 15 residues. CDR3 residues: CASSSLYGGTDTQYF. The CDR3 DNA sequence: TGTGCCAGCAGCTCCCTTTACGGGGGCACAGATACGCAGTATTTT.

A remark on this clone: The junction shows a germline mismatch at one end, possibly a read error. This chain links TRBV5-1 with TRBJ2-1; 11 bases are shared with TRBD2. The germline V gene has CDR1 SGHRS and CDR2 YFSETQ. The CDR3 has 15 residues. The CDR3 DNA sequence: TGCGCCAGCAGATTGGAACTAGCGGGAGTAGGTGAGCAGTTCTTC. Amino acids: CASRLELAGVGEQFF.

This clone has at least ten counts. The V call is TRBV7-9, the J call TRBJ1-4; D unresolved. The length of the CDR3 is 16 residues. Trimming shortened V by 4 bases and J by 0 bases, and 12 bases separated the two germline ends. Germline CDR1 reads SEHNR; CDR2 reads FQNEAQ (reference sequence). The CDR3 DNA reads as TGTGCCAGCAGCTCTACGAGGTCTACAACTAATGAAAAACTGTTTTTT. Protein: CASSSTRSTTNEKLFF.

The chain has TRBV19 and TRBJ1-1; weak D call: TRBD1 (6 bases). V lost 9 bases and J lost 8, with 19 bases in between. The CDR3 has 13 amino acids. CDR1 and CDR2 from the germline V gene are LNHDA and SQIVND (reference sequence). The CDR3 region is CASNIYWGTEAFF. The DNA of the CDR3 is TGTGCCAGCAATATCTATTGGGGGACAGAAGCTTTCTTT.

The J gene is TRBJ2-5, the V gene TRBV18; possibly TRBD1 for D (5 bases). The CDR3 spans 17 residues. Trimming pared 1 base from V and 1 base from J, leaving 16 bases between. The germline gives CDR1 KGHSH, CDR2 LQKENI. CDR3 DNA sequence: TGTGCCAGCTCACCACTGTTACAGGTTCGCATCCAAGAGACCCAGTACTTC. Amino acid sequence: CASSPLLQVRIQETQYF.

The chain couples TRBV27 to TRBJ1-6; 7 bases align to TRBD1. Germline loops: CDR1 MNHEY, CDR2 SMNVEV (reference sequence). The CDR3 totals 16 residues. After removal of 6 bases from V and 10 bases from J, the junction contained 15 bases not matched to a gene. The CDR3 region has the DNA TGTGCCAGCAGACCCGCAGGGGGAGGAGGGGGATCACCCCTCCACTTT. Translation gives CASRPAGGGGGSPLHF.

In nucleotides, the CDR3 is TGTGCCATCAGTGAGTTGGCTAATTCACCCCTCCACTTT. This gives the protein CAISELANSPLHF. The genes are TRBV10-3 and TRBJ1-6, with D hard to call. Germline V CDR1 and CDR2: ENHRY, SYGVKD. This CDR3 has 13 amino acids. The V end was cut by 1 base, the J end by 6 bases, with 4 bases between.